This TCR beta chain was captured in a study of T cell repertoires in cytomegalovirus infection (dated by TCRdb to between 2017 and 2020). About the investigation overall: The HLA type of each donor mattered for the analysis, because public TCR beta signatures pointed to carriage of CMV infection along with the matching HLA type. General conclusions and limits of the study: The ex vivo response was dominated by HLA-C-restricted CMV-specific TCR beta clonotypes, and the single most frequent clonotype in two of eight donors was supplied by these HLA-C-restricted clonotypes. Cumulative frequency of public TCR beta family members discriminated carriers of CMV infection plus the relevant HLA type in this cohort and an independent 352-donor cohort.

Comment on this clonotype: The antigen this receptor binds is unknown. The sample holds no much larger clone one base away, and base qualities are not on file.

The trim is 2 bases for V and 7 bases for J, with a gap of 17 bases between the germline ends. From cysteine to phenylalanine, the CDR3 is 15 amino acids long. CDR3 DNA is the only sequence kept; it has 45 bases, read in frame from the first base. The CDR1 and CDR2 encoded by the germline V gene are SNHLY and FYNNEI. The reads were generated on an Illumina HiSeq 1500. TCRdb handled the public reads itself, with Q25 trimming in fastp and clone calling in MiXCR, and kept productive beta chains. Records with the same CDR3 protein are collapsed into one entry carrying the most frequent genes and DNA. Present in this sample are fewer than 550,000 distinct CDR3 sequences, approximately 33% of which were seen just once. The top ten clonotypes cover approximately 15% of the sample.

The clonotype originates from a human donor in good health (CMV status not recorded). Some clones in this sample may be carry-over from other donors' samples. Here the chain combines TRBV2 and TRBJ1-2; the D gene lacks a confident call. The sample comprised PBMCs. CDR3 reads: CASSEHTGPASGYTF. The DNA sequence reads TGTGCCAGCAGTGAACATACCGGGCCGGCAAGTGGCTACACCTTC. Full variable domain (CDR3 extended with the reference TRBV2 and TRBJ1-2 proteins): EPEVTQTPSHQVTQMGQEVILRCVPISNHLYFYWYRQILGQKVEFLVSFYNNEISEKSEIFDDQFSVERPDGSNFTLKIRSTKLEDSAMYFCASSEHTGPASGYTFGSGTRLTVV.